This TCR beta chain was documented in a study of tissue T cells after allogeneic stem cell transplantation. Study-level findings and limits: The study did not identify alloreactive or antigen-specific tissue TCRs, and some clones might be persisting host cells. Sampling depth was limited, and the cohort was small and clinically varied.

Profiling relied on immunoSEQ multiplex PCR, and the TCRdb table lists in-frame clones only, not all of them. The sample consists of some 6,600 clones, approximately 50% of them appearing once. This clone showed up just a few times. Its antigen remains unidentified. Gene labels here are mouse ones. The read ends 1 residue early relative to the CDR3; the germline J gene fills the gap. This CDR3 contains 14 residues. Germline V gene lookup returns CDR1 GKSSPN and CDR2 SITVG. V lost 0 bases and J lost 4; bases outside the gene matches: 3. The sample's time point: mouse harvest day 7 after allogeneic transplant. Tail vein injection delivered 10^7 T-cell-depleted bone marrow cells and 10^6 splenic CD5+ T cells.

What was sequenced was gut tissue. The TCR was taken from a female BALB/c mouse given C57BL/6 T cells with graft-versus-host disease after an allogeneic hematopoietic cell transplant. The rearrangement links TRBV31 to TRBJ2-7; 10 nucleotides agree with TRBD2. CDR3 protein: CAWSLGLGAYEQYF. The covered CDR3 bases are TGTGCCTGGAGTCTAGGACTGGGGGCTTATGAACAGTAC.